This entry lists 27 T cell receptor beta chains sequenced from one sample in a study of T-cell reconstitution after alpha-beta-depleted transplantation in children. Using unique molecular identifiers, the investigators prepared the TCRbeta library. TCRdb reanalysed the PCR reads using MiXCR and keeps one entry per CDR3 protein. Among around 380,000 distinct CDR3 sequences, approximately 10% were seen once, and the ten largest hold roughly 5.1%. This sample comprised PBMCs from the stem cell graft donor, obtained from the stem cell graft. All receptors come from a human donor who donated a stem cell graft to a child with acute myeloid leukemia.

The rearrangement joins TRBV28 to TRBJ1-4; D may be TRBD1 (5 bases). The V end lost 3 bases, the J end lost 8 bases, and 13 bases lay between the germline ends. The CDR3 is made up of 14 amino acids. From germline, CDR1 is MDHEN and CDR2 SYDVKM. CDR3 bases: TGTGCCAGCAGTTTTGGGGGTTCCAACGAAAAACTGTTTTTT. Its protein product is CASSFGGSNEKLFF. The entire variable domain, with the rest obtained from reference TRBV28 and TRBJ1-4, is as follows: DVKVTQSSRYLVKRTGEKVFLECVQDMDHENMFWYRQDPGLGLRLIYFSYDVKMKEKGDIPEGYSVSREKKERFSLILESASTNQTSMYLCASSFGGSNEKLFFGSGTQLSVL.

This clonotype was observed many times. The chain joins TRBV24-1 to TRBJ2-3, with TRBD1 as a possible D gene (6 bases). CDR1 KGHDR and CDR2 SFDVKD come from the germline V gene. The CDR3 extends over 15 amino acids. The germline V and J ends were trimmed by 2 bases and 4 bases, with 12 bases remaining between them. CDR3 sequence (DNA): TGTGCCACCAGTGATTCGGACAGACCCTCAGATACGCAGTATTTT. This translates into CATSDSDRPSDTQYF.

The gene calls are TRBV9 and TRBJ2-7, with 7 bases fitting TRBD1. Germline loops: CDR1 SGDLS, CDR2 YYNGEE. The CDR3 sequence is 17 residues long. Losses at the gene ends were 4 bases for V and 2 bases for J; bases not matched to a gene: 15. CDR3 region: CASSPTHSGQRAYEQYV. The CDR3 DNA follows: TGTGCCAGCAGCCCGACCCACTCGGGACAGCGAGCCTACGAGCAGTACGTC.

In DNA, the CDR3 is TGCGCCAGCAGCTTGGAGGGGACAGGGGCTGGAGAGACCCAGTACTTC. Translation gives CASSLEGTGAGETQYF. The chain is built from TRBV5-1 and TRBJ2-5; TRBD1 aligns across 10 bases. CDR3 length: 16 residues. CDR1 SGHRS and CDR2 YFSETQ come from the germline V gene. V was clipped by 0 bases and J by 4 bases; unmatched bases: 6.

This clonotype was seen a handful of times. The chain combines TRBV6-5 with TRBJ2-3; possibly TRBD2 for D (6 bases). Trimming took off 4 bases at V and 6 bases at J, with 14 bases between the two ends. The CDR3 loop spans 14 amino acids. The germline CDR1 and CDR2 sequences are MNHEY and SVGAGI. Here the CDR3 DNA reads TGTGCCAGCAGTTTACGGGGGACCCCTGATACGCAGTATTTT. It is translated as CASSLRGTPDTQYF.

CDR3 residues: CASSLGTGSSSNTGELFF. For the CDR3, the DNA is TGTGCCAGCAGCTTGGGGACTGGCTCCTCCTCGAACACCGGGGAGCTGTTTTTT. This chain connects TRBV7-8 to TRBJ2-2, with D maybe TRBD2 (6 bases). V was pared by 3 bases and J by 0 bases, with 17 bases between. Germline loops: CDR1 SGHVS, CDR2 FQNEAQ. The length of the CDR3 is 18 residues.

This clonotype came up a few times. The genes are TRBV5-1 and TRBJ1-6; 7 bases align to TRBD1. The ends lost 4 bases at V and 5 bases at J; junction bases unmatched: 3. This CDR3 is 14 amino acids long. Germline assignment: CDR1 SGHRS and CDR2 YFSETQ. This CDR3 reads CASSGGQNNSPLHF. The CDR3 DNA is TGCGCCAGCAGCGGGGGACAGAATAATTCACCCCTCCACTTT.

Here the CDR3 reads CASSVSLSNTGELFF. CDR3 coding DNA: TGTGCCAGCAGCGTCTCACTTTCGAACACCGGGGAGCTGTTTTTT. V gene TRBV9 combines with J gene TRBJ2-2; D not certain. V shed 2 bases and J shed 0 bases, with 8 bases lying between them. Per the germline V gene, CDR1 is SGDLS and CDR2 is YYNGEE. The CDR3 length is 15 residues.

V usage is TRBV5-1 and J usage is TRBJ2-5, with 7 bases fitting TRBD2. The ends lost 0 bases at V and 5 bases at J; junction bases unmatched: 7. The CDR3 runs 15 residues. Germline lookup yields CDR1 SGHRS and CDR2 YFSETQ. In nucleotides, the CDR3 is TGCGCCAGCAGCTTGGGGAGCGGGGTAGCGGAGACCCAGTACTTC. It yields the protein CASSLGSGVAETQYF.

This sequence joins TRBV12-3 or TRBV12-4 and TRBJ1-6, with D unresolved. V was cut by 7 bases and J by 11 bases, with 12 bases left in between. The CDR3 is 12 amino acids. DNA for the CDR3: TGTGCCAGCACAACCGAGACGACACCCCTCCACTTT. Translating it yields CASTTETTPLHF.

The V gene is TRBV6-5, the J gene TRBJ2-1; no clear D gene. CDR1 MNHEY and CDR2 SVGAGI come from the germline V gene. The V and J ends lost 2 bases and 10 bases respectively, with 9 bases between them. The CDR3 runs to 12 residues. CDR3 residues: CASSYGVGEQFF. CDR3 DNA: TGTGCCAGCAGTTACGGTGTGGGCGAGCAGTTCTTC.

This clonotype came up a few times. The V call is TRBV29-1, the J call TRBJ2-3, with 7 bases fitting TRBD2. This CDR3 has 13 residues. Germline CDR1 and CDR2: SQVTM and ANQGSEA. Trimming cost V 5 bases and J 4 bases; bases outside gene matches: 6. The CDR3 spells CSVWGGTPDTQYF. CDR3 DNA sequence: TGCAGCGTTTGGGGAGGGACGCCAGATACGCAGTATTTT.

A few counts support this clonotype. The chain carries TRBV7-9 and TRBJ1-3; D is undetermined. CDR3 size: 14 residues. Trimming removed 5 bases from V and 0 bases from J, with 8 bases in between. The germline gives CDR1 SEHNR, CDR2 FQNEAQ (reference sequence). The CDR3 protein is CASSRTDSGNTIYF. The CDR3 DNA is TGTGCCAGCAGCCGGACGGACTCTGGAAACACCATATATTTT.

In this sample, this clonotype turned up many times. This rearrangement joins TRBV20-1 to TRBJ1-2, with a tentative D call TRBD1 (6 bases). Trimming shortened V by 3 bases and J by 4 bases, and 9 bases separated the two germline ends. Looked up from germline, CDR1 is DFQATT and CDR2 is SNEGSKA (reference sequence). There are 12 residues in the CDR3. CDR3 loop: CSASRGAYGYTF. Here the CDR3 DNA reads TGCAGTGCTAGTCGGGGGGCCTATGGCTACACCTTC.

This clonotype is a singleton in its sample. This chain joins TRBV20-1 and TRBJ2-3; TRBD1 agrees at 9 bases. Germline lookup yields CDR1 DFQATT and CDR2 SNEGSKA (reference sequence). Trimming cost V 5 bases and J 2 bases; bases outside gene matches: 5. This CDR3 contains 14 residues. As DNA, the CDR3 is TGCAGTGCTGAACGGACAGGGGCCACAGATACGCAGTATTTT. This codes for CSAERTGATDTQYF.

V is TRBV6-2 or TRBV6-3 and J is TRBJ2-3; TRBD2 matches at 13 bases. In germline, CDR1 is MNHEY, CDR2 SVGEGT. The CDR3 is 16 amino acids. J lost 4 bases, V lost 6 bases, and 7 bases had no gene match. CDR3 region: CASRLGLAGPPDTQYF. CDR3 bases: TGTGCCAGCAGACTGGGACTAGCGGGACCCCCAGATACGCAGTATTTT.

V usage is TRBV6-2 or TRBV6-3 and J usage is TRBJ1-1, with 7 bases identical to TRBD1. V lost 6 bases, J lost 0 bases, and 10 bases stayed unmatched. Germline CDR1 reads MNHEY; CDR2 reads SVGEGT. This CDR3 region has 16 residues. Here the CDR3 reads CASRPNLQGMNTEAFF. The DNA of the CDR3 is TGTGCCAGCAGACCGAACCTACAGGGGATGAACACTGAAGCTTTCTTT.

This clonotype has only a few counts. V gene TRBV29-1 combines with J gene TRBJ2-7; a possible D gene is TRBD1 (5 bases). This CDR3 has 13 amino acids. V was shortened by 4 bases and J by 1 base, with 11 bases between the two germline ends. Germline CDR1 and CDR2: SQVTM and ANQGSEA. The CDR3 DNA is TGCAGCGTTGCAAGGGGCGTTTCCTACGAGCAGTACTTC. Translated, it gives CSVARGVSYEQYF.

This clonotype showed up many times. The chain recombines TRBV20-1 with TRBJ2-3; perhaps TRBD1 as D (6 bases). V lost 3 bases, J lost 0 bases, and 7 bases lay in between. CDR1 and CDR2 from the germline V gene are DFQATT and SNEGSKA (reference sequence). CDR3 length: 13 amino acids. CDR3 bases: TGCAGTGCTAGTACAGGGAGCACAGATACGCAGTATTTT. Protein product: CSASTGSTDTQYF.

This clonotype was observed a few times. The chain employs TRBV19 and TRBJ1-5; possible D gene TRBD1, 6 bases. Germline V gives CDR1 LNHDA, CDR2 SQIVND (reference sequence). Trimming removed 8 bases from V and 4 bases from J, with 12 bases in between. This CDR3 spans 13 amino acids. The CDR3: CASAGQLNQPQHF. The CDR3 DNA reads TGTGCCAGTGCCGGACAGTTAAATCAGCCCCAGCATTTT. Variable domain in full (rest from reference TRBV19 and TRBJ1-5): DGGITQSPKYLFRKEGQNVTLSCEQNLNHDAMYWYRQDPGQGLRLIYYSQIVNDFQKGDIAEGYSVSREKKESFPLTVTSAQKNPTAFYLCASAGQLNQPQHFGDGTRLSIL.

V and J are TRBV6-1 and TRBJ2-5; 7 nucleotides agree with TRBD2. J lost 5 bases, V lost 6 bases, and 15 bases had no gene match. This CDR3 spans 16 amino acids. Per the germline V gene, CDR1 is MNHNS and CDR2 is SASEGT. In DNA form, the CDR3 reads TGTGCCAGCAGACGCCGCTGGGCGGGAGTTGAGGAGACCCAGTACTTC. Translating gives CASRRRWAGVEETQYF.

This clonotype has just a few counts. The gene calls are TRBV5-1 and TRBJ2-3, with D possibly TRBD1 on 5 matching bases. The V and J ends lost 1 base and 6 bases respectively, with 12 bases between them. This CDR3 region has 14 residues. Germline V gene data show CDR1 as SGHRS and CDR2 as YFSETQ. CDR3 residues: CASSLLGAGDTQYF. In DNA form, the CDR3 reads TGCGCCAGCAGCTTGCTAGGGGCTGGGGATACGCAGTATTTT. The entire variable domain, with the rest obtained from reference TRBV5-1 and TRBJ2-3, is as follows: KAGVTQTPRYLIKTRGQQVTLSCSPISGHRSVSWYQQTPGQGLQFLFEYFSETQRNKGNFPGRFSGRQFSNSRSEMNVSTLELGDSALYLCASSLLGAGDTQYFGPGTRLTVL.

CDR3 residues: CASRRTGGSPLHF. CDR3 DNA: TGTGCCAGCAGACGGACAGGGGGGTCACCCCTCCACTTT. The chain joins TRBV12-3 or TRBV12-4 to TRBJ1-6, with TRBD1 identical over 10 bases. The CDR3 runs 13 residues. Germline trimming cut 6 bases from V and 10 bases from J; bases unmatched to any gene: 3.

This clonotype was detected ten times or more. This chain uses TRBV5-1 with TRBJ1-5; D perhaps matches TRBD1 (5 bases). The germline V gene has CDR1 SGHRS and CDR2 YFSETQ. The CDR3 spans 14 residues. Between the trimmed V and J ends, which lost 0 bases and 5 bases, there was a span of 9 bases. Here the CDR3 DNA reads TGCGCCAGCAGCTTGGATCAGGGACATCAGCCCCAGCATTTT. Its translation is CASSLDQGHQPQHF.

The chain combines TRBV7-9 with TRBJ2-6; D remains ambiguous. V lost 5 bases to trimming and J lost 3 bases, with 14 bases between them. Germline CDR1 reads SEHNR; CDR2 reads FQNEAQ (reference sequence). The CDR3 length is 16 residues. The CDR3 spells CASSRQDAGGANVLTF. The CDR3 region has the DNA TGTGCCAGCAGCCGTCAGGACGCCGGTGGGGCCAACGTCCTGACTTTC. The full variable domain, completed using reference TRBV7-9 and TRBJ2-6, is DTGVSQNPRHKITKRGQNVTFRCDPISEHNRLYWYRQTLGQGPEFLTYFQNEAQLEKSRLLSDRFSAERPKGSFSTLEIQRTEQGDSAMYLCASSRQDAGGANVLTFGAGSRLTVL.

This clonotype was recorded many times. The V gene is TRBV25-1, the J gene TRBJ1-2, with D unresolved. Germline CDR1 and CDR2: MGHDK and SYGVNS. V was clipped by 4 bases and J by 8 bases, with 8 bases between them. The CDR3 is 11 residues long. CDR3 DNA: TGTGCCAGCAGTGTTGGGAGCGGCTACACCTTC. Translating it yields CASSVGSGYTF.

This clonotype was detected only a few times. The J gene is TRBJ2-2, the V gene TRBV6-5; no clear D gene. CDR1 and CDR2 from the germline V gene are MNHEY and SVGAGI. The CDR3 is made up of 16 amino acids. Trimming stripped 4 bases from V and 5 bases from J, with 17 bases between. CDR3: CASSFFSSSETGELFF. CDR3 sequence (DNA): TGTGCCAGCAGTTTTTTTTCAAGTTCTGAGACCGGGGAGCTGTTTTTT.